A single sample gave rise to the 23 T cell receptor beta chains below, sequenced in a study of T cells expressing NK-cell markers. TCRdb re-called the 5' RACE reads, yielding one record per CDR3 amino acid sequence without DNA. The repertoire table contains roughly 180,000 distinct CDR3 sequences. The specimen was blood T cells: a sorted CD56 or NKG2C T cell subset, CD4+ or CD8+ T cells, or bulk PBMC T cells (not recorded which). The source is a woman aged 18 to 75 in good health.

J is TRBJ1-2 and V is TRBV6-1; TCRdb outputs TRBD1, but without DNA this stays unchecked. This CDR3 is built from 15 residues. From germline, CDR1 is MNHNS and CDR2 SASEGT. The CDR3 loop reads CASRSPSGELYGYTF.

This chain's CDR3 is CASSLIVGRGRIQPQHF. J is TRBJ1-5 and V is TRBV12-3 or TRBV12-4; TCRdb's assignment of TRBD1 cannot be checked, as there is no DNA. The CDR3 has 17 amino acids.

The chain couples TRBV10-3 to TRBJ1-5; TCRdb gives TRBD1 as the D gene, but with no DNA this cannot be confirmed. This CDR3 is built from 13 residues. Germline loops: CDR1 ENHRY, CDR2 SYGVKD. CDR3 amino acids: CAISVDSGQPQHF.

This CDR3 is CASSYTGSYPEAFF. The rearrangement uses TRBV3-1 and TRBJ1-1; absent DNA, TCRdb's TRBD1 call cannot be checked. The CDR3 runs to 14 residues. Germline CDR1 LGHDT, CDR2 YNNKEL (reference sequence).

The CDR3 protein is CASSRGTSGGMQYF. The chain uses TRBV4-1 and TRBJ2-7; the D call of TRBD2 rests on TCRdb alone, since no DNA is present to check it. The CDR3 is 14 amino acids. Germline V lookup: CDR1 MGHRA, CDR2 YSYEKL.

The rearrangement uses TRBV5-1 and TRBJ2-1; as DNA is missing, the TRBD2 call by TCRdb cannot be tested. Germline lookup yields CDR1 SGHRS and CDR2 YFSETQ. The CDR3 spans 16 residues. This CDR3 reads CASSPPGTSGANEQFF.

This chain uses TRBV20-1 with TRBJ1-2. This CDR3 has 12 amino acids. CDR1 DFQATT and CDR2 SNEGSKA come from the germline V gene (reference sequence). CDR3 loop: CSAKDHVYGYTF.

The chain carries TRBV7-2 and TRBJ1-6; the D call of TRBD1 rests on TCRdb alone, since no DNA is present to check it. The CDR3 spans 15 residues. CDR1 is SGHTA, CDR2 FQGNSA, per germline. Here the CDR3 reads CASSLGGQGSSPLHF.

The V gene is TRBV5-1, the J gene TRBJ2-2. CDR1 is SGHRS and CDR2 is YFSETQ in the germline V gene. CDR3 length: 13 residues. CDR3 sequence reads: CASSRALTGELFF.

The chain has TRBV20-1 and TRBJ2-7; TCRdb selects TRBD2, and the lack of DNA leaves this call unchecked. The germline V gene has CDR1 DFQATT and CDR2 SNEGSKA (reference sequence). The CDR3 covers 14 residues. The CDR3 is CSAPTSGRKYEQYF.

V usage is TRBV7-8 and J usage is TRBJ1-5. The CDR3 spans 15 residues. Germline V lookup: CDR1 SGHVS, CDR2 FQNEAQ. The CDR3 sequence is CASSPIDGPNQPQHF.

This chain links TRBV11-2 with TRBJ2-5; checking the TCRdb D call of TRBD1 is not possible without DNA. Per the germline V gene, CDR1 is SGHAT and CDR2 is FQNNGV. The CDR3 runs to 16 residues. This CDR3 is CASSRPGHRSQETQYF.

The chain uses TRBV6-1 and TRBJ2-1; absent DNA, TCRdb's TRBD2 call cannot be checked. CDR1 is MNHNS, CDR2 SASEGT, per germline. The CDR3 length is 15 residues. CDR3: CASSGTSGAYNEQFF.

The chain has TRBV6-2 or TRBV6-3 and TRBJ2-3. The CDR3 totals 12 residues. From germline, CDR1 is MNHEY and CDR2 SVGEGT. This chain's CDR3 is CASSDPTDTQYF.

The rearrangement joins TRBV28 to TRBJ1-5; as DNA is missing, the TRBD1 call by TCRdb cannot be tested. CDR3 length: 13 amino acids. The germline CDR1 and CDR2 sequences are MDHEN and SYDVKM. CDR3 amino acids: CASSLFGGQPQHF.

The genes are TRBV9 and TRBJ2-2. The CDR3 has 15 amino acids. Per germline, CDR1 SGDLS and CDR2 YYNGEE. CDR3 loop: CASSVLAANTGELFF. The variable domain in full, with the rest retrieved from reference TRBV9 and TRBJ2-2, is DSGVTQTPKHLITATGQRVTLRCSPRSGDLSVYWYQQSLDQGLQFLIQYYNGEERAKGNILERFSAQQFPDLHSELNLSSLELGDSALYFCASSVLAANTGELFFGEGSRLTVL.

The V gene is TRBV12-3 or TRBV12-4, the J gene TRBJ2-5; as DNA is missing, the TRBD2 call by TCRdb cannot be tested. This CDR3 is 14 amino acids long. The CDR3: CASSPSGSGETQYF.

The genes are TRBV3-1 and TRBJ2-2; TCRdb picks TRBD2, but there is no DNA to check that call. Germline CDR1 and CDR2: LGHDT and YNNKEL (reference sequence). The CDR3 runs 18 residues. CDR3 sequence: CASSQDVLGLAGTGELFF.

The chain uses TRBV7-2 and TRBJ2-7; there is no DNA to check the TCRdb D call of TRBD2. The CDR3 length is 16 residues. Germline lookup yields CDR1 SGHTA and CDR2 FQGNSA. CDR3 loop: CASSLAQGSWSYEQYF.

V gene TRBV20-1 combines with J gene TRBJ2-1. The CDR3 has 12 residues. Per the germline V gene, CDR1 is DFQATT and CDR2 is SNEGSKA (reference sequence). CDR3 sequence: CSARVPMGEQFF.

The CDR3 is CAISDRQSDEQFF. The rearrangement joins TRBV10-3 to TRBJ2-1. The length of the CDR3 is 13 residues. The germline V gene has CDR1 ENHRY and CDR2 SYGVKD.

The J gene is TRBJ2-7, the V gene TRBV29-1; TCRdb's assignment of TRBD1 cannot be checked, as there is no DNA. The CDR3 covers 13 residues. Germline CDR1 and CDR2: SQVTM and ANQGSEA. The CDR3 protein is CSVKPSQRGEQYF.

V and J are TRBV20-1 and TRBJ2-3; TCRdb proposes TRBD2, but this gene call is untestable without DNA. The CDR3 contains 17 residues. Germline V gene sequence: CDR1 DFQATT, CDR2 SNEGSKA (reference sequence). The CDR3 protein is CSARAPGLAGHTDTQYF.